This T cell receptor (beta chain) was sequenced for a study of T cells after somatic rescue of genetic block. The germline CDR1 and CDR2 sequences are MDHEN and SYDVKM. The CDR3 runs 14 residues. After removal of 4 bases from V and 8 bases from J, the junction contained 5 bases not matched to a gene. Method: immunoSEQ multiplex PCR; TCRdb's copy keeps in-frame clones and lacks some. Among roughly 92,000 clones listed, 85% to 90% were seen once. The chain carries TRBV28 and TRBJ2-1; 10 bases match TRBD1. The sequenced sample was peripheral blood mononuclear cells (PBMCs). This TCR was recovered from a woman between 18 and 29 years old. The CDR3 sequence is CASSWTGQGDEQFF. The CDR3 DNA follows: TGTGCCAGCAGTTGGACTGGACAGGGGGATGAGCAGTTCTTC.